The clone carrying this TCR beta chain was seen just once. These data come from a study of T cell responses to AZD1222 COVID-19 vaccine. The V end was cut by 3 bases, the J end by 7 bases, with 14 bases between. From germline, CDR1 is SGDLS and CDR2 YYNGEE. The CDR3 contains 13 residues. Libraries were prepared by immunoSEQ multiplex PCR; TCRdb keeps only in-frame clonotypes and omits some of them. The table lists about 140,000 clones, roughly 90% of them singletons. Sequences were derived from peripheral blood, sampled on day 0 of AZD1222 vaccination. This clonotype was obtained from an adult in good health. The V and J genes are TRBV9 and TRBJ2-7; D call uncertain. CDR3 sequence (DNA): TGTGCCAGCAGCGCCCAAGTGAGTATGGAGCAGTACTTC. The encoded protein is CASSAQVSMEQYF.